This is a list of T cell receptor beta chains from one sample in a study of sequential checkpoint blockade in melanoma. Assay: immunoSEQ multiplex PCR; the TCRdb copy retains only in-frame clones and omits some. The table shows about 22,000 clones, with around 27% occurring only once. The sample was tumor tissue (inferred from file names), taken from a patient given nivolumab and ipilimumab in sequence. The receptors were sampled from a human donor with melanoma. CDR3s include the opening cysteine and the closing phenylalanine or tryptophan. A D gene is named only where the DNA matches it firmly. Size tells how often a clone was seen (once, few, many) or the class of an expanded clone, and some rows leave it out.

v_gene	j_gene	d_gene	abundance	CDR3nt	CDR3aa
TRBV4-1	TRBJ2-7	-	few	TGCGCCAGCAGAGGCGGTAACTCCTACGAGCAGTACTTC	CASRGGNSYEQYF
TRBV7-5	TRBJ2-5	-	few	TGTGCCAGCAGCTTAGGCCCGAGGACAGGGGGCATAGAGACCCAGTACTTC	CASSLGPRTGGIETQYF
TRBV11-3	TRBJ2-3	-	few	TGTGCCAGCAGCAGTGGTCTCGGGAGAACAGATACGCAGTATTTT	CASSSGLGRTDTQYF
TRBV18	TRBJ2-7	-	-	TGTGCCAGCTCACGTCCCTGGGCCCCTCTCTACGAGCAGTACTTC	CASSRPWAPLYEQYF
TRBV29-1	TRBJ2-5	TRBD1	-	TGCAGCGTAGAAGGGACAGGGCAACAAGAGACCCAGTACTTC	CSVEGTGQQETQYF
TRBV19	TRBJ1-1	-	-	TGTGCCAGTAGTATTAATTGGGGTAGGCCTGAAGCTTTCTTT	CASSINWGRPEAFF
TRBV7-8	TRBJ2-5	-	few	TGTGCCAGCAGCTTAGATCAGGGCGAGACCCAGTACTTC	CASSLDQGETQYF
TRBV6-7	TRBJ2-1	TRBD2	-	TGTGCCAGCGGGGGAGCGGGAGATGAGCAGTTCTTC	CASGGAGDEQFF
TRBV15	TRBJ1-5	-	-	TGTGCCACCAGCAGAGGTCAGACTAATCAGCCCCAGCATTTT	CATSRGQTNQPQHF
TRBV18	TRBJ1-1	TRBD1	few	TGTGCCAGCTTCACAGGGGCACAGCGAGACACTGAAGCTTTCTTT	CASFTGAQRDTEAFF
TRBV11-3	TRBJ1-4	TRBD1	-	TGTGCCAGCAGCTTAGGTGTGGGACAGGAGAATGAAAAACTGTTTTTT	CASSLGVGQENEKLFF
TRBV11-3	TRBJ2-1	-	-	TGTGCCAGCAGCTTAGGTCCCGGCGCCAACAATGAGCAGTTCTTC	CASSLGPGANNEQFF